These 14 T cell receptor beta chains came from one sample sequenced in a study of radiotherapy plus CTLA-4 blockade in lung cancer. The table came from immunoSEQ multiplex PCR; TCRdb's copy has only in-frame clones and leaves some out. The data show roughly 120,000 clones, 81% seen once. Material: peripheral blood, obtained from a patient treated with radiotherapy plus ipilimumab. The receptors derive from a human donor with non-small cell lung cancer that progressed on radiotherapy plus ipilimumab. Some clones in this sample may be carry-over from other donors' samples.

The chain couples TRBV5-4 to TRBJ1-4; TRBD1 is a possible D gene (5 bases). Looked up from germline, CDR1 is SGHNT and CDR2 is YYREEE (reference sequence). There are 15 residues in the CDR3. The V gene lost 0 bases and the J gene lost 7 bases, with 13 bases spanning the gap. This chain's CDR3 is CASSLAGAGSEKLFF. CDR3 sequence (DNA): TGTGCCAGCAGCTTGGCCGGGGCAGGGAGTGAAAAACTGTTTTTT.

A word on this clone: Its ends do not fully match the called genes, so a read error is possible. This sequence joins TRBV6-1 and TRBJ1-6, with D unresolved. CDR1 is MNHNS, CDR2 SASEGT, per germline. The CDR3 totals 12 residues. The CDR3 DNA is TGTGCCAGCAGTTTTAATGCTTCACCCCTCCGCTTT. As protein: CASSFNASPLRF.

This chain joins TRBV10-3 and TRBJ1-2, with D maybe TRBD1 (5 bases). The ends were cut back, 3 bases at V and 2 bases at J, with 16 bases in the middle. The CDR3 runs 16 residues. CDR1 ENHRY and CDR2 SYGVKD come from the germline V gene. The CDR3 spells CAISDPNRTPNYGYTF. For the CDR3, the DNA is TGTGCCATCAGTGATCCTAACAGGACCCCCAACTATGGCTACACCTTC.

A word on this clone: At one of its ends the junction is not consistent with the germline gene, which may arise from a read error. CDR3 residues: CASSSTSGGTDTQYF. CDR3 nucleotide sequence: TGTGCTAGCAGCTCGACTAGCGGGGGCACAGATACGCAGTATTTT. The rearrangement uses TRBV7-7 and TRBJ2-3; 11 nucleotides line up with TRBD2. This CDR3 spans 15 amino acids. Germline lookup yields CDR1 SSHAT and CDR2 FNYEAQ (reference sequence).

The gene calls are TRBV5-1 and TRBJ2-2; 7 nucleotides line up with TRBD1. The CDR3 has 17 amino acids. After removal of 0 bases from V and 4 bases from J, the junction contained 9 bases not matched to a gene. Germline V gene data show CDR1 as SGHRS and CDR2 as YFSETQ. The CDR3 nucleotides read TGCGCCAGCAGCTTGGGGCCTACAGGGGCTTCCACCGGGGAGCTGTTTTTT. Its translation: CASSLGPTGASTGELFF.

The chain carries TRBV7-3 and TRBJ2-5; perhaps TRBD2 as D (6 bases). The CDR3 runs 17 residues. From germline, CDR1 is SGHTA and CDR2 FQGTGA. Between the trimmed V and J ends, which lost 2 bases and 2 bases, there was a span of 18 bases. The DNA of the CDR3 is TGTGCCAGCAGCTTATTCAGCTTGTCGGGGGTGCAAGAGACCCAGTACTTC. Amino acids: CASSLFSLSGVQETQYF.

The chain joins TRBV18 to TRBJ1-4; D may be TRBD1 (5 bases). V lost 3 bases and J 0 bases, leaving 8 bases between the germline ends. Germline lookup yields CDR1 KGHSH and CDR2 LQKENI. This CDR3 has 15 residues. This CDR3 reads CASSPVQATNEKLFF. Here the CDR3 DNA reads TGTGCCAGCTCACCGGTACAGGCAACTAATGAAAAACTGTTTTTT. Variable domain in full (rest from reference TRBV18 and TRBJ1-4): NAGVMQNPRHLVRRRGQEARLRCSPMKGHSHVYWYRQLPEEGLKFMVYLQKENIIDESGMPKERFSAEFPKEGPSILRIQQVVRGDSAAYFCASSPVQATNEKLFFGSGTQLSVL.

This chain joins TRBV9 and TRBJ1-2, with a possible D match to TRBD1 (6 bases). Trimming left V 0 bases short and J 8 bases short, with 20 bases between. CDR1 is SGDLS, CDR2 YYNGEE, per germline. This CDR3 spans 16 amino acids. CDR3 region: CASSVEQGGVVGGYTF. CDR3 nucleotides: TGTGCCAGCAGCGTAGAACAGGGTGGAGTAGTGGGCGGCTACACCTTC.

CDR3 sequence reads: CAWDSYRGDTEAFF. The CDR3 bases are TGTGCCTGGGATTCATACAGGGGGGACACTGAAGCTTTCTTT. The chain links TRBV30 to TRBJ1-1; 8 bases are shared with TRBD1. CDR1 is GTSNPN, CDR2 SVGIG, per germline (reference sequence). Trimming at V came to 5 bases and at J to 3 bases, leaving 8 bases not matched to a gene. CDR3 length equals 14 residues.

This clone was seen a handful of times. The chain combines TRBV6-1 with TRBJ1-5, with D tentatively TRBD1 (5 bases). The germline V and J ends were trimmed by 6 bases and 3 bases, with 12 bases remaining between them. The CDR3 loop spans 14 amino acids. CDR1 is MNHNS and CDR2 is SASEGT in the germline V gene. CDR3 in amino acids: CASRLRQTNQPQHF. CDR3 nucleotides: TGTGCCAGCAGACTCAGACAGACCAATCAGCCCCAGCATTTT.

The rearrangement joins TRBV7-3 to TRBJ1-1; 9 bases align to TRBD1. V gave up 5 bases and J gave up 0 bases; unmatched junction bases: 4. CDR3 length: 15 amino acids. CDR1 is SGHTA and CDR2 is FQGTGA in the germline V gene. The CDR3 loop reads CASSPGQGLNTEAFF. The CDR3 nucleotides read TGTGCCAGCAGCCCTGGACAGGGGTTGAACACTGAAGCTTTCTTT.

This chain connects TRBV6-5 to TRBJ1-4; tentative D call: TRBD1 (5 bases). Deletions cut 5 bases from V and 7 bases from J, with 14 bases between. The CDR3 loop spans 14 amino acids. The germline V gene has CDR1 MNHEY and CDR2 SVGAGI. In nucleotides, the CDR3 is TGTGCCAGCAGTACTCAGGGAGTGGGTGAAAAACTGTTTTTT. Its protein is CASSTQGVGEKLFF.

The chain recombines TRBV7-2 with TRBJ2-7; 7 nucleotides agree with TRBD2. V was pared by 8 bases and J by 9 bases, with 10 bases of the junction left unmatched. Per germline, CDR1 SGHTA and CDR2 FQGNSA. The CDR3 has 12 amino acids. The chain's CDR3 is CASGREGLGQYF. The CDR3, as DNA: TGTGCCAGCGGGAGGGAGGGCTTGGGGCAGTACTTC.

This sequence joins TRBV6-5 and TRBJ1-3; D unresolved. Germline V gene lookup returns CDR1 MNHEY and CDR2 SVGAGI. Deletions cut 6 bases from V and 0 bases from J, with 12 bases between. The CDR3 runs 15 residues. CDR3 bases: TGTGCCAGCAGGCAAGACTTTCTCTCTGGAAACACCATATATTTT. Translating it yields CASRQDFLSGNTIYF.